This T cell receptor (beta chain) was retrieved from a study of cytomegalovirus exposure and HLA in healthy donors. The CDR3 totals 16 residues. Germline V gene data show CDR1 as LNHNV and CDR2 as YYDKDF (reference sequence). Between the trimmed V and J ends, which lost 1 base and 0 bases, there was a span of 10 bases. Amplification used 60 Vbeta primers and 13 Jbeta primers. The data were produced by immunoSEQ multiplex PCR, yet TCRdb's version contains in-frame clones alone and is incomplete. The table shows some 140,000 clones, with 76% occurring only once. Sequencing used PBMCs. This TCR was sampled from a female donor in good health and CMV-seropositive. This chain joins TRBV15 and TRBJ1-3, with D unresolved. The CDR3 here is CATSRGQVSSGNTIYF. The CDR3 DNA follows: TGTGCCACCAGCAGAGGGCAGGTTTCCTCTGGAAACACCATATATTTT.